These T cell receptor beta chains were read from a single sample in a study of molecular identifiers for immune sequencing clone quantification. TCRdb re-analysed the PCR reads in MiXCR, keeping a single row per CDR3 protein. The sample lists 460,000 or so distinct CDR3 sequences, roughly 25% seen once, with 0.76% in the top ten. The sequencing input was naive CD8+ T cells from blood, with Jurkat cell RNA spiked in. The receptors here all came from a human donor in good health. Some libraries in this study had Jurkat cell RNA spiked in. Both conserved end residues are part of each CDR3. Each record gives: D gene, clone size, V gene, J gene, CDR3 protein, CDR3 DNA. The D gene is left open where the match is weak. Some rows mark clone size as missing; the rest say once, few, many or name a class of expanded clone.

-	-	TRBV6-5	TRBJ2-5	CASSYSSPEETQYF	TGTGCCAGCAGTTACTCAAGCCCGGAGGAGACCCAGTACTTC
TRBD1	many	TRBV29-1	TRBJ2-5	CSVKDREVVETQYF	TGCAGCGTCAAGGACAGGGAAGTCGTGGAGACCCAGTACTTC
-	-	TRBV28	TRBJ1-3	CASSYPIDAGNTIYF	TGTGCCAGCAGTTACCCTATCGATGCTGGAAACACCATATATTTT
-	many	TRBV9	TRBJ2-2	CASSPNTGELFF	TGTGCCAGCAGCCCGAACACCGGGGAGCTGTTTTTT
-	-	TRBV7-8	TRBJ2-2	CASSLARARTNTGELFF	TGTGCCAGCAGCTTAGCGCGAGCCAGAACGAACACCGGGGAGCTGTTTTTT
-	many	TRBV5-4	TRBJ1-1	CASSSWGDTEAFF	TGTGCCAGCTCCTCCTGGGGGGACACTGAAGCTTTCTTT
-	many	TRBV29-1	TRBJ1-1	CSVDGSTLMNTEAFF	TGCAGCGTTGACGGTTCGACACTCATGAACACTGAAGCTTTCTTT
TRBD2	-	TRBV3-1	TRBJ2-5	CASSQGISGGKTQYF	TGTGCCAGCAGCCAAGGTATTAGCGGGGGGAAGACCCAGTACTTC
TRBD1	few	TRBV5-6	TRBJ1-1	CASSLSFGTGDNTEAFF	TGTGCCAGCAGCTTGTCATTTGGGACAGGGGATAACACTGAAGCTTTCTTT
-	few	TRBV4-3	TRBJ2-2	CASSQDGGSRNTGELFF	TGCGCCAGCAGCCAAGATGGGGGGTCTAGAAACACCGGGGAGCTGTTTTTT